A single sample is the source of the 9 T cell receptor beta chains below, sequenced in a study of glioma-infiltrating T cells after dendritic cell vaccination. Measured with immunoSEQ multiplex PCR; TCRdb has only the in-frame clones, and not every one. The sample has approximately 48,000 clones; 85% to 90% are singletons. This specimen consisted of blood, obtained before dendritic cell vaccination. The receptor source for this set is a human donor with glioblastoma.

The chain joins TRBV19 to TRBJ1-5; a possible D gene is TRBD1 (6 bases). V was cut by 7 bases and J by 0 bases, with 22 bases left in between. From germline, CDR1 is LNHDA and CDR2 SQIVND (reference sequence). The CDR3 covers 18 residues. CDR3 sequence: CASILDGGGGISNQPQHF. Written as DNA, the CDR3 is TGTGCCAGTATCCTCGACGGAGGGGGGGGTATTAGCAATCAGCCCCAGCATTTT.

The rearrangement joins TRBV5-1 to TRBJ2-3, with D hard to call. V lost 4 bases and J lost 2, with 5 bases in between. Germline CDR1 and CDR2: SGHRS and YFSETQ. This CDR3 contains 12 residues. The CDR3 DNA follows: TGCGCCAGCAGCCACAACACAGATACGCAGTATTTT. This gives the protein CASSHNTDTQYF.

V gene TRBV29-1 combines with J gene TRBJ1-4; 8 bases map to TRBD1. CDR1 and CDR2 (germline): SQVTM, ANQGSEA. After removal of 7 bases from V and 10 bases from J, the junction contained 14 bases not matched to a gene. This CDR3 contains 14 residues. The chain's CDR3 is CSALSGTGSRKLFF. CDR3 sequence (DNA): TGCAGCGCACTCTCCGGGACAGGATCACGAAAACTGTTTTTT.

This sequence joins TRBV5-8 and TRBJ1-5, with 7 bases matching TRBD1. There are 13 residues in the CDR3. V lost 5 bases to trimming and J lost 7 bases; unmatched junction nucleotides: 6. Germline values: CDR1 SGHTS, CDR2 YDEGEE. The CDR3 coding sequence is TGTGCCAGCAGACCAACAGGGGTCCAGCCCCAGCATTTT. Translating it yields CASRPTGVQPQHF.

V gene TRBV15 combines with J gene TRBJ2-7; TRBD1 aligns across 9 bases. Germline V gene sequence: CDR1 LNHNV, CDR2 YYDKDF (reference sequence). V dropped 4 bases and J dropped 2; count of bases not matched to a gene: 9. This CDR3 contains 16 residues. The CDR3 sequence is CATSTGQGPVPYEQYF. CDR3 nucleotide sequence: TGTGCCACCAGCACGGGACAGGGACCAGTGCCCTACGAGCAGTACTTC.

The V gene is TRBV5-1, the J gene TRBJ2-1; a possible D gene is TRBD1 (6 bases). In germline, CDR1 is SGHRS, CDR2 YFSETQ. The V and J ends lost 3 bases and 0 bases respectively, with 10 bases between them. The length of the CDR3 is 15 residues. CDR3 DNA: TGCGCCAGCAGCTCACAGGGCCCCTCCTACAATGAGCAGTTCTTC. Translating gives CASSSQGPSYNEQFF.

This clone appeared once. The genes are TRBV4-2 and TRBJ2-1; possible D gene TRBD2, 6 bases. This CDR3 is 13 amino acids long. V was pared by 3 bases and J by 7 bases, with 10 bases between. CDR1 LGHNA and CDR2 YNFKEQ come from the germline V gene. CDR3 bases: TGTGCCAGCAGCCACGGAGGGCGGAATGAGCAGTTCTTC. Amino acids: CASSHGGRNEQFF.

In this sample, this clone turned up a few times. The chain carries TRBV19 and TRBJ1-4; tentative D call: TRBD1 (6 bases). The CDR3 consists of 15 residues. V was cut by 5 bases and J by 5 bases, with 15 bases left in between. Germline lookup yields CDR1 LNHDA and CDR2 SQIVND (reference sequence). The CDR3 bases are TGTGCCAGTAGTTTCGTGGACAGTCGGAATGAAAAACTGTTTTTT. This codes for CASSFVDSRNEKLFF.

This clone came up a few times. This chain links TRBV19 with TRBJ1-4; 8 positions match TRBD1. The CDR3 is 14 amino acids. Per the germline V gene, CDR1 is LNHDA and CDR2 is SQIVND (reference sequence). With 7 bases clipped from V and 7 bases from J, the junction kept 8 bases outside the gene matches. The DNA of the CDR3 is TGTGCCAGTATCGACAGGGGAAGGGGTGAAAAACTGTTTTTT. It is translated as CASIDRGRGEKLFF.